What follows are 10 T cell receptor beta chains derived from one specimen sequenced in a study of T-cell reconstitution after alpha-beta-depleted transplantation in children. TCRbeta library preparation incorporated unique molecular identifiers. One entry per CDR3 protein results from TCRdb running MiXCR on the PCR reads. The sample contains fewer than 500,000 distinct CDR3 sequences, 43% of which appear only once. Sequencing used PBMCs, obtained before TCRalphabeta/CD19-depleted stem cell transplant. These receptors all stem from a girl aged 2 to 10 with aplastic anemia, due to receive a stem cell transplant.

The chain has TRBV20-1 and TRBJ2-7; tentatively, D is TRBD1 (6 bases). Deletions cut 7 bases from V and 2 bases from J, with 18 bases between. From germline, CDR1 is DFQATT and CDR2 SNEGSKA (reference sequence). This CDR3 is 14 amino acids long. CDR3 coding DNA: TGCAGTGTCGCGACAGGTGAACAACCCTACGAGCAGTACTTC. Its protein product is CSVATGEQPYEQYF.

This chain uses TRBV18 with TRBJ2-2; 8 bases are a match to TRBD1. This CDR3 contains 17 residues. Per the germline V gene, CDR1 is KGHSH and CDR2 is LQKENI. Losses at the gene ends were 6 bases for V and 0 bases for J; bases not matched to a gene: 9. The CDR3 DNA reads as TGTGCCAGCTCCCTCGGACAGGGACGATCGAACACCGGGGAGCTGTTTTTT. Translated: CASSLGQGRSNTGELFF.

This clonotype was detected only a few times. The gene calls are TRBV28 and TRBJ2-5, with 8 nucleotides matching TRBD1. CDR1 is MDHEN and CDR2 is SYDVKM in the germline V gene. There are 15 residues in the CDR3. The ends lost 5 bases at V and 2 bases at J; junction bases unmatched: 7. The DNA for the CDR3 is TGTGCCAGCAGTACGTTTCAGGGGGCACAAGAGACCCAGTACTTC. Protein product: CASSTFQGAQETQYF.

CDR3 nucleotide sequence: TGCGCCAGCAGCCAAGCTATAGGTCTGACGATGAACACTGAAGCTTTCTTT. Protein sequence: CASSQAIGLTMNTEAFF. The genes are TRBV4-3 and TRBJ1-1, with unresolved D. This CDR3 has 17 residues. With 1 base removed from V and 0 bases from J, the gap between germline ends came to 15 bases. From germline, CDR1 is LGHNA and CDR2 YSLEER.

The chain employs TRBV7-8 and TRBJ2-1; TRBD1 matches 9 bases. V shed 4 bases, J shed 4 bases, and the junction held 5 bases outside the gene matches. Germline assignment: CDR1 SGHVS and CDR2 FQNEAQ. CDR3 length: 15 residues. The CDR3, as DNA: TGTGCCAGCAGCTCCAGACAGGGGGTGTACAATGAGCAGTTCTTC. Its translation: CASSSRQGVYNEQFF.

This clonotype was seen ten or more times. This sequence joins TRBV6-5 and TRBJ2-1, with 8 nucleotides matching TRBD2. This CDR3 has 15 amino acids. Per germline, CDR1 MNHEY and CDR2 SVGAGI. V lost 2 bases, J lost 8 bases, and 8 bases stayed unmatched. The CDR3 DNA reads as TGTGCCAGCAGTTACACCTGGACTAGCCAGGATGAGCAGTTCTTC. This translates into CASSYTWTSQDEQFF.

The chain has TRBV3-1 and TRBJ2-5, with D uncertain. V lost 1 base to trimming and J lost 5 bases, with 17 bases between them. The CDR3 covers 16 residues. Germline V gene lookup returns CDR1 LGHDT and CDR2 YNNKEL (reference sequence). CDR3 bases: TGTGCCAGCAGCCAAGGGCCATCCACGGCTGGGGAGACCCAGTACTTC. It codes for CASSQGPSTAGETQYF.

The V call is TRBV14, the J call TRBJ1-1; tentative D call: TRBD1 (5 bases). The V gene's germline CDR1 is SGHDN and CDR2 FVKESK. With 3 bases removed from V and 2 bases from J, the gap between germline ends came to 13 bases. CDR3 length equals 15 residues. The CDR3 sequence: CASSQSLRGNTEAFF. CDR3 DNA: TGTGCCAGCAGCCAGAGTCTTAGGGGAAACACTGAAGCTTTCTTT. Complete variable domain (other parts from reference TRBV14 and TRBJ1-1): EAGVTQFPSHSVIEKGQTVTLRCDPISGHDNLYWYRRVMGKEIKFLLHFVKESKQDESGMPNNRFLAERTGGTYSTLKVQPAELEDSGVYFCASSQSLRGNTEAFFGQGTRLTVV.

This clonotype was seen repeatedly, ten times or more. This rearrangement joins TRBV5-1 to TRBJ2-7, with a weak D call TRBD2 (5 bases). Deletions cut 0 bases from V and 1 base from J, with 17 bases between. The CDR3 covers 17 residues. Looked up from germline, CDR1 is SGHRS and CDR2 is YFSETQ. The CDR3 loop is CASSLVDGLSRSYEQYF. DNA of the CDR3: TGCGCCAGCAGCTTGGTGGACGGACTTTCCCGTTCCTACGAGCAGTACTTC.

This rearrangement joins TRBV7-9 to TRBJ2-5; D may correspond to TRBD1 or TRBD2 (5 bases each). Germline values: CDR1 SEHNR, CDR2 FQNEAQ (reference sequence). V lost 8 bases, J lost 4 bases, and 20 bases lay in between. The CDR3 is 15 amino acids. The CDR3 protein is CASGGPLNARETQYF. CDR3 DNA sequence: TGTGCCAGCGGGGGACCTTTAAACGCCCGAGAGACCCAGTACTTC.